The T cell receptor (beta chain) described here comes from a study of blood T cell repertoires in COVID-19. V lost 0 bases and J lost 1; bases outside the gene matches: 2. The germline V gene encodes CDR1 SEHNR and CDR2 FQNEAQ (reference sequence). The CDR3 contains 15 residues. Methods used by the authors: It was from reference gene primer amplification that nucleated cell counts were estimated. The table came from immunoSEQ multiplex PCR; TCRdb's copy has only in-frame clones and leaves some out. The DNA was the basis for D and trimming; V, J and clone size are from that table. The sample lists 300,000 to 350,000 clones, approximately 90% occurring once.

V and J are TRBV7-9 and TRBJ1-1; 7 nucleotides align to TRBD1. The receptor comes from a woman aged 60 to 75 with COVID-19, enrolled during active disease. The specimen sequenced was peripheral blood. CDR3 amino acids: CASSLAGQRNTEAFF. The CDR3 DNA reads as TGTGCCAGCAGCTTAGCGGGACAGAGGAACACTGAAGCTTTCTTT.